The 29 T cell receptor beta chains listed next were all sequenced from one sample in a study of T cell responses to AZD1222 COVID-19 vaccine. Some clones are missing from TCRdb's copy, which holds only in-frame ones; the method was immunoSEQ multiplex PCR. The table has 110,000 or so clones, about 91% seen once. Sequences were derived from peripheral blood, sampled 28 days after the second AZD1222 dose. Receptors were obtained from an adult who received the AZD1222 COVID-19 vaccine.

This clone was seen a few times. The chain employs TRBV4-1 and TRBJ1-1; a possible D gene is TRBD1 (6 bases). Germline loops: CDR1 MGHRA, CDR2 YSYEKL. This CDR3 region has 15 residues. With 1 base removed from V and 5 bases from J, the gap between germline ends came to 14 bases. CDR3 DNA: TGCGCCAGCAGCCAAGTTGGGAGGGGGGATACTGAAGCTTTCTTT. It yields the protein CASSQVGRGDTEAFF.

J is TRBJ1-3 and V is TRBV7-2; unclear D gene. The V gene's germline CDR1 is SGHTA and CDR2 FQGNSA. CDR3 size: 13 residues. V lost 5 bases and J lost 4, with 9 bases in between. DNA for the CDR3: TGTGCCAGCAGCCAGAGTACCGGAAACACCATATATTTT. This translates into CASSQSTGNTIYF.

The chain carries TRBV6-5 and TRBJ1-1; D not resolved. The germline gives CDR1 MNHEY, CDR2 SVGAGI. Trimming took 4 bases from V and 0 from J, leaving 9 bases between them. CDR3 size: 14 residues. The CDR3 region is CASSSTGMNTEAFF. Here the CDR3 DNA reads TGTGCCAGCAGTTCGACGGGGATGAACACTGAAGCTTTCTTT.

The chain uses TRBV7-2 and TRBJ1-2, with D tentatively TRBD1 (5 bases). V dropped 5 bases and J dropped 2 bases, with 18 bases sitting between them. The CDR3 is 16 residues long. Germline V lookup: CDR1 SGHTA, CDR2 FQGNSA. The CDR3 DNA reads TGTGCCAGCAGCCCCCGGCAGGGTGGGCCCAACTATGGCTACACCTTC. It codes for CASSPRQGGPNYGYTF.

This rearrangement joins TRBV15 to TRBJ2-5; D is undetermined. Germline lookup yields CDR1 LNHNV and CDR2 YYDKDF (reference sequence). The CDR3 has 12 amino acids. With 6 bases removed from V and 7 bases from J, the gap between germline ends came to 12 bases. The CDR3 region is CATRGSSSTQYF. CDR3 nucleotides: TGTGCCACCAGGGGTTCGTCGTCGACCCAGTACTTC.

The genes are TRBV6-2 or TRBV6-3 and TRBJ1-6; D gene uncertain. This CDR3 contains 15 residues. Germline values: CDR1 MNHEY, CDR2 SVGEGT. Trimming removed 0 bases at V and 7 bases at J, with 10 bases between. The chain's CDR3 is CASSYSIIRNSPLHF. The CDR3 DNA reads TGTGCCAGCAGTTACTCGATTATCAGGAATTCACCCCTCCACTTT.

The V call is TRBV19, the J call TRBJ2-5; 10 nucleotides agree with TRBD2. The CDR3 is 14 amino acids. Germline loops: CDR1 LNHDA, CDR2 SQIVND (reference sequence). The junction had 2 bases not matched to a gene; V was cut back by 5 bases and J by 2 bases. CDR3 amino acids: CASSRTSGQETQYF. As DNA, the CDR3 is TGTGCCAGTAGTCGGACTAGCGGACAAGAGACCCAGTACTTC.

The chain employs TRBV6-2 or TRBV6-3 and TRBJ2-2; 7 bases agree with TRBD1. CDR1 and CDR2 (germline): MNHEY, SVGEGT. The CDR3 loop spans 12 amino acids. The J segment lost 14 bases and the V segment lost 6 bases, leaving 9 bases of the junction unmatched. CDR3: CASSLSRGQLFF. The CDR3 nucleotides read TGTGCCAGCAGCCTGAGTAGGGGGCAACTGTTTTTT.

The chain carries TRBV19 and TRBJ2-7; D possibly corresponds to TRBD2 (6 bases). The germline gives CDR1 LNHDA, CDR2 SQIVND (reference sequence). The CDR3 loop spans 12 amino acids. V was cut by 7 bases and J by 2 bases, with 9 bases left in between. CDR3 in DNA: TGTGCCAGTAACGGCGGGACCTACGAGCAGTACTTC. This translates into CASNGGTYEQYF.

This chain joins TRBV28 and TRBJ2-2; possible D gene TRBD2, 5 bases. Per the germline V gene, CDR1 is MDHEN and CDR2 is SYDVKM. This CDR3 region has 15 residues. Trimming took off 8 bases at V and 3 bases at J, with 16 bases between the two ends. The CDR3 is CASEGRRKDTGELFF. The CDR3 coding sequence is TGTGCCAGCGAAGGACGGAGGAAAGACACCGGGGAGCTGTTTTTT.

This chain links TRBV19 with TRBJ1-4; D is perhaps TRBD1 (6 bases). V lost 4 bases and J lost 1, with 7 bases in between. Per the germline V gene, CDR1 is LNHDA and CDR2 is SQIVND (reference sequence). This CDR3 is built from 14 residues. The CDR3 protein is CASSTRGTNEKLFF. CDR3 coding DNA: TGTGCCAGTAGTACCAGGGGAACTAATGAAAAACTGTTTTTT.

The CDR3 nucleotides are TGTGCCAGCAGCTTAACAGGGACAGGGGGGCTAGGGACGCAGTATTTT. The encoded protein is CASSLTGTGGLGTQYF. The gene calls are TRBV13 and TRBJ2-3; 11 bases fit TRBD1. Germline V gene data show CDR1 as PRHDT and CDR2 as FYEKMQ (reference sequence). This CDR3 contains 16 residues. With 2 bases clipped from V and 9 bases from J, the junction kept 10 bases outside the gene matches.

The chain uses TRBV4-1 and TRBJ2-3; 12 bases align to TRBD2. CDR1 and CDR2 (germline): MGHRA, YSYEKL. J was trimmed by 2 bases and V by 5 bases; bases with no gene match: 5. This CDR3 is 16 amino acids long. The CDR3 bases are TGCGCCAGCAGCGAGCTAGCGGGGGGGTTCACAGATACGCAGTATTTT. This sequence encodes CASSELAGGFTDTQYF.

This clone was detected once. The V and J genes are TRBV5-8 and TRBJ2-3; TRBD2 agrees at 12 bases. Germline-derived CDR1 and CDR2 are SGHTS and YDEGEE. The CDR3 runs to 16 residues. V lost 3 bases and J lost 2; bases outside the gene matches: 4. CDR3: CASSSGTSGLTDTQYF. The DNA for the CDR3 is TGTGCCAGCAGCTCCGGGACTAGCGGGCTCACAGATACGCAGTATTTT. Full variable domain (outside the CDR3, taken from reference TRBV5-8 and TRBJ2-3): EAGVTQSPTHLIKTRGQQATLRCSPISGHTSVYWYQQALGLGLQFLLWYDEGEERNRGNFPPRFSGRQFPNYSSELNVNALELEDSALYLCASSSGTSGLTDTQYFGPGTRLTVL.

The chain has TRBV10-3 and TRBJ2-1; D might be TRBD1 or TRBD2, each matching 5 bases. V lost 6 bases, J lost 4 bases, and 16 bases lay in between. Germline values: CDR1 ENHRY, CDR2 SYGVKD. The CDR3 has 15 amino acids. The chain's CDR3 is CAIRSGTASYNEQFF. The CDR3 nucleotides read TGTGCCATCAGATCAGGGACGGCTAGTTACAATGAGCAGTTCTTC.

This chain joins TRBV3-1 (or the pseudogene TRBV3-2) and TRBJ2-7; D not certain. The V gene's germline CDR1 is LGHDT and CDR2 YNNKEL (reference sequence). This CDR3 contains 13 residues. The V gene lost 2 bases and the J gene lost 3 bases, with 8 bases spanning the gap. CDR3 protein: CASSQFKYYEQYF. DNA for the CDR3: TGTGCCAGCAGCCAATTTAAATACTACGAGCAGTACTTC.

The chain carries TRBV19 and TRBJ2-2; TRBD1 matches at 9 bases. V gave up 9 bases and J gave up 7 bases; unmatched junction bases: 12. The CDR3 runs 15 residues. CDR1 and CDR2 (germline): LNHDA, SQIVND (reference sequence). The CDR3 loop reads CASKRQGGDIGELFF. CDR3 sequence (DNA): TGTGCCAGCAAACGACAGGGGGGCGACATCGGGGAGCTGTTTTTT.

CDR3: CASRTTDNSPLHF. The CDR3 DNA is TGTGCCAGCAGAACGACTGATAATTCACCCCTCCACTTT. J is TRBJ1-6 and V is TRBV6-6, with no clear D. V lost 6 bases, J lost 5 bases, and 8 bases lay in between. This CDR3 has 13 amino acids. CDR1 and CDR2 from the germline V gene are MNHNY and SVGAGI (reference sequence).

This clone occurred once. The rearrangement uses TRBV20-1 and TRBJ1-1; D gene uncertain. The CDR3 is made up of 11 amino acids. The germline gives CDR1 DFQATT, CDR2 SNEGSKA (reference sequence). The V and J ends lost 3 bases and 9 bases respectively, with 11 bases between them. Written as DNA, the CDR3 is TGCAGTGCTAGTCGCCAGAGTAAAGCTTTCTTT. Its translation is CSASRQSKAFF.

This chain uses TRBV7-2 with TRBJ2-1, with 7 bases lining up with TRBD2. CDR1 is SGHTA and CDR2 is FQGNSA in the germline V gene. With V trimmed by 3 bases and J by 6 bases, 8 bases remained unmatched. This CDR3 has 15 residues. This CDR3 reads CASSLASGAPNEQFF. In DNA form, the CDR3 reads TGTGCCAGCAGCTTGGCCAGCGGGGCTCCCAATGAGCAGTTCTTC.

J is TRBJ2-1 and V is TRBV18, with D perhaps being TRBD1 or TRBD2 (5 bases each). The CDR3 has 14 amino acids. CDR1 and CDR2 (germline): KGHSH, LQKENI. V lost 1 base to trimming and J lost 10 bases, with 14 bases between them. CDR3 residues: CASSPLEGRGEQFF. The CDR3 DNA reads TGTGCCAGCTCACCACTCGAGGGACGTGGGGAGCAGTTCTTC. Supplemented by reference TRBV18 and TRBJ2-1, the full variable domain reads NAGVMQNPRHLVRRRGQEARLRCSPMKGHSHVYWYRQLPEEGLKFMVYLQKENIIDESGMPKERFSAEFPKEGPSILRIQQVVRGDSAAYFCASSPLEGRGEQFFGPGTRLTVL.

This chain joins TRBV19 and TRBJ1-2, with D uncertain. This CDR3 has 10 amino acids. Germline lookup yields CDR1 LNHDA and CDR2 SQIVND (reference sequence). The CDR3 region has the DNA TGTGCAAGCCGCGGCTATGGCTACACCTTC. This sequence encodes CASRGYGYTF. The full variable domain, with the rest looked up from reference TRBV19 and TRBJ1-2, is DGGITQSPKYLFRKEGQNVTLSCEQNLNHDAMYWYRQDPGQGLRLIYYSQIVNDFQKGDIAEGYSVSREKKESFPLTVTSAQKNPTAFYLCASRGYGYTFGSGTRLTVV.

In DNA, the CDR3 is TGCGCCAGCAGCCAAGAAAAGGGGGTTCGGAAACTGTTTTTT. Translation gives CASSQEKGVRKLFF. The genes are TRBV4-1 and TRBJ1-4, with D maybe TRBD1 (6 bases). CDR1 is MGHRA and CDR2 is YSYEKL in the germline V gene. Trimming shortened V by 0 bases and J by 11 bases, and 13 bases separated the two germline ends. This CDR3 contains 14 residues.

The chain joins TRBV7-9 to TRBJ1-6; D not certain. CDR1 is SEHNR, CDR2 FQNEAQ, per germline (reference sequence). This CDR3 has 14 residues. Trimming took 6 bases from V and 0 from J, leaving 6 bases between them. The CDR3 region has the DNA TGTGCCAGCAGTTCCGACTCCTATAATTCACCCCTCCACTTT. Residues: CASSSDSYNSPLHF.

The chain is built from TRBV6-2 or TRBV6-3 and TRBJ2-2; D remains unclear. The CDR3 is made up of 13 amino acids. V lost 0 bases, J lost 5 bases, and 4 bases lay in between. Germline loops: CDR1 MNHEY, CDR2 SVGEGT. CDR3: CASSYSGTGELFF. CDR3 DNA: TGTGCCAGCAGTTACTCTGGGACCGGGGAGCTGTTTTTT.

This chain joins TRBV5-1 and TRBJ2-1; 10 bases align to TRBD2. Unmatched junction bases numbered 13, after V lost 3 bases and J lost 7 bases. The CDR3 runs to 17 residues. Germline assignment: CDR1 SGHRS and CDR2 YFSETQ. The CDR3: CASSSPLTGTSVNEQFF. The CDR3 DNA reads as TGCGCCAGCAGCTCACCCCTTACCGGGACTAGCGTTAATGAGCAGTTCTTC.

This rearrangement joins TRBV15 to TRBJ1-3; the D gene is possibly TRBD1 (5 bases). Looked up from germline, CDR1 is LNHNV and CDR2 is YYDKDF (reference sequence). The V and J ends lost 5 bases and 0 bases respectively, with 14 bases between them. CDR3 length: 16 residues. CDR3 in amino acids: CATSHPGTASGNTIYF. The CDR3 DNA reads TGTGCCACCAGCCACCCAGGGACGGCCTCTGGAAACACCATATATTTT.

In this sample, this clone turned up once. The chain employs TRBV11-3 and TRBJ2-2, with D possibly TRBD1 on 6 matching bases. Germline loops: CDR1 SGHNT, CDR2 YENEEA. The CDR3 spans 12 residues. With 4 bases removed from V and 14 bases from J, the gap between germline ends came to 14 bases. CDR3 protein: CASSSDGGLLFF. Written as DNA, the CDR3 is TGTGCCAGCAGCTCTGATGGGGGCCTTCTGTTTTTT.

A single count supports this clone. The chain combines TRBV4-3 with TRBJ1-3; D unclear. The CDR3 totals 15 residues. Looked up from germline, CDR1 is LGHNA and CDR2 is YSLEER. V lost 0 bases and J lost 2, with 8 bases in between. CDR3 amino acids: CASSQDYGAGNTIYF. The CDR3 bases are TGCGCCAGCAGCCAAGATTACGGGGCTGGAAACACCATATATTTT.